Shown below are 20 T cell receptor beta chains from a single sample sequenced in a study of immune evolution from preneoplasia to lung adenocarcinoma. Method: immunoSEQ multiplex PCR; TCRdb's copy keeps in-frame clones and lacks some. Of some 37,000 clones listed, roughly 68% are singletons. Specimen: FFPE invasive lung adenocarcinoma tissue. The receptors derive from a person aged 60 to 70 with lung adenocarcinoma.

This chain uses TRBV5-1 with TRBJ2-1, with TRBD1 matching 8 bases. Germline V lookup: CDR1 SGHRS, CDR2 YFSETQ. The V gene end was trimmed by 6 bases and the J gene end by 3 bases; junction bases not matched to a gene: 5. There are 14 residues in the CDR3. CDR3 loop: CASNDRGDYNEQFF. The CDR3 DNA reads TGCGCCAGCAACGACAGGGGCGACTACAATGAGCAGTTCTTC.

The rearrangement uses TRBV7-2 and TRBJ2-7; D remains ambiguous. The V end lost 1 base, the J end lost 3 bases, and 16 bases lay between the germline ends. Looked up from germline, CDR1 is SGHTA and CDR2 is FQGNSA. The CDR3 extends over 16 amino acids. CDR3 DNA sequence: TGTGCCAGCAGCTTAGAGGCCCTGGACGGCTACTACGAGCAGTACTTC. It yields the protein CASSLEALDGYYEQYF.

The chain combines TRBV6-6 with TRBJ2-1; D gene unclear. CDR1 is MNHNY and CDR2 is SVGAGI in the germline V gene (reference sequence). The CDR3 covers 12 residues. Trimming stripped 2 bases from V and 8 bases from J, with 7 bases between. CDR3 sequence (DNA): TGTGCCAGCAGTTACCCGGACGATGAGCAGTTCTTC. Translated, it gives CASSYPDDEQFF.

The chain combines TRBV7-2 with TRBJ2-2; 10 nucleotides agree with TRBD2. Germline-derived CDR1 and CDR2 are SGHTA and FQGNSA. After removal of 6 bases from V and 6 bases from J, the junction contained 10 bases not matched to a gene. This CDR3 comprises 16 residues. The CDR3 nucleotides are TGTGCCAGCAGGGCCCTAGCGGGAGTTAACGCCGGGGAGCTGTTTTTT. It is translated as CASRALAGVNAGELFF.

The sample holds a few counts of this clone. V usage is TRBV7-9 and J usage is TRBJ2-1; D unresolved. The V and J ends lost 5 bases and 3 bases respectively, with 14 bases between them. Germline lookup yields CDR1 SEHNR and CDR2 FQNEAQ (reference sequence). This CDR3 comprises 15 residues. For the CDR3, the DNA is TGTGCCAGCAGCCTCCGCTCGGCAGGCTACAATGAGCAGTTCTTC. This translates into CASSLRSAGYNEQFF.

The J gene is TRBJ1-4, the V gene TRBV7-6; no reliable D call. Germline V gives CDR1 SGHVS, CDR2 FNYEAQ. CDR3 size: 13 residues. V lost 5 bases and J 3 bases, leaving 7 bases between the germline ends. The CDR3 nucleotides read TGTGCCAGCAGCCTGGGTCCTAATGAAAAACTGTTTTTT. Its protein product is CASSLGPNEKLFF.

The CDR3 DNA is TGCGCCAGCAGCCAACGGGGGGGAACTAATGAAAAACTGTTTTTT. This gives the protein CASSQRGGTNEKLFF. This chain links TRBV4-1 with TRBJ1-4, with D possibly being TRBD1 (5 bases). Trimming removed 2 bases from V and 1 base from J, with 8 bases in between. The length of the CDR3 is 15 residues. Germline V gives CDR1 MGHRA, CDR2 YSYEKL.

This sequence joins TRBV5-1 and TRBJ2-7, with a tentative D call TRBD1 (7 bases). CDR1 is SGHRS, CDR2 YFSETQ, per germline. V was pared by 6 bases and J by 0 bases, with 22 bases between. CDR3 size: 17 residues. CDR3 region: CASNPSISGGISYEQYF. The CDR3 coding sequence is TGCGCCAGCAACCCTTCAATTTCAGGGGGGATCTCCTACGAGCAGTACTTC. Combining the CDR3 with reference TRBV5-1 and TRBJ2-7 gives the whole variable domain KAGVTQTPRYLIKTRGQQVTLSCSPISGHRSVSWYQQTPGQGLQFLFEYFSETQRNKGNFPGRFSGRQFSNSRSEMNVSTLELGDSALYLCASNPSISGGISYEQYFGPGTRLTVT.

The CDR3 DNA reads TGTGCCAGCAGTGGGCGAGGACAGGGGGCGGTCGAGCAGTACTTC. As protein: CASSGRGQGAVEQYF. The genes are TRBV6-6 and TRBJ2-7, with 11 bases lining up with TRBD1. V was pared by 5 bases and J by 6 bases, with 9 bases of the junction left unmatched. Germline-derived CDR1 and CDR2 are MNHNY and SVGAGI (reference sequence). This CDR3 has 15 amino acids.

This clone appeared a few times. The rearrangement links TRBV4-1 to TRBJ2-1; D is ambiguous. The CDR3 runs to 13 residues. Germline lookup yields CDR1 MGHRA and CDR2 YSYEKL. V gave up 0 bases and J gave up 7 bases, with 7 bases separating them. CDR3 coding DNA: TGCGCCAGCAGCCAAGATTACAGTAATGAGCAGTTCTTC. Translating gives CASSQDYSNEQFF.

V is TRBV2 and J is TRBJ1-2; 8 positions agree with TRBD1. Germline V gene sequence: CDR1 SNHLY, CDR2 FYNNEI. The CDR3 has 13 amino acids. V shed 8 bases and J 7 bases; nucleotides not matched to a gene: 9. The CDR3 DNA reads as TGTGCCAGCTTTACTCAGGGGGCTCTTGGCTACACCTTC. Encoded protein: CASFTQGALGYTF.

This sequence joins TRBV5-1 and TRBJ2-5; D is perhaps TRBD2 (6 bases). With 4 bases removed from V and 4 bases from J, the gap between germline ends came to 11 bases. The CDR3 consists of 13 residues. Per germline, CDR1 SGHRS and CDR2 YFSETQ. The CDR3 sequence: CASSPAGGETQYF. CDR3 bases: TGCGCCAGCAGCCCGGCCGGGGGAGAGACCCAGTACTTC.

The chain joins TRBV6-5 to TRBJ2-3; 11 nucleotides align to TRBD2. The CDR3 totals 14 residues. Germline CDR1 is MNHEY and CDR2 is SVGAGI. With 2 bases clipped from V and 5 bases from J, the junction kept 0 bases outside the gene matches. CDR3: CASSYTSGRDTQYF. The CDR3 DNA follows: TGTGCCAGCAGTTACACTAGCGGGAGAGATACGCAGTATTTT.

This chain's CDR3 is CASSVEGVNTIYF. CDR3 bases: TGTGCCAGCAGCGTAGAAGGGGTAAACACCATATATTTT. The chain joins TRBV9 to TRBJ1-3; D may be TRBD1 (5 bases). Germline assignment: CDR1 SGDLS and CDR2 YYNGEE. The germline V and J ends were trimmed by 0 bases and 6 bases, with 7 bases remaining between them. The length of the CDR3 is 13 residues. Complete variable domain (other parts from reference TRBV9 and TRBJ1-3): DSGVTQTPKHLITATGQRVTLRCSPRSGDLSVYWYQQSLDQGLQFLIQYYNGEERAKGNILERFSAQQFPDLHSELNLSSLELGDSALYFCASSVEGVNTIYFGEGSWLTVV.

The V gene is TRBV27, the J gene TRBJ2-7, with D tentatively TRBD1 (6 bases). Trimming took off 2 bases at V and 0 bases at J, with 11 bases between the two ends. The CDR3 loop spans 15 amino acids. Germline V lookup: CDR1 MNHEY, CDR2 SMNVEV (reference sequence). The CDR3 region is CASSLTGSRSYEQYF. CDR3 DNA sequence: TGTGCCAGCAGTTTAACAGGGTCCCGCTCCTACGAGCAGTACTTC.

The chain joins TRBV10-3 to TRBJ1-5; TRBD1 is a possible D gene (5 bases). Trimming took 2 bases from V and 5 from J, leaving 16 bases between them. The CDR3 is 16 residues long. The germline V gene has CDR1 ENHRY and CDR2 SYGVKD. This CDR3 is CAISEEGQAGDQPQHF. DNA of the CDR3: TGTGCCATCAGTGAGGAGGGGCAGGCAGGTGATCAGCCCCAGCATTTT.

The chain uses TRBV15 and TRBJ2-2; a possible D gene is TRBD2 (5 bases). The germline CDR1 and CDR2 sequences are LNHNV and YYDKDF (reference sequence). The length of the CDR3 is 15 residues. The V end was cut by 0 bases, the J end by 1 base, with 6 bases between. This CDR3 is CATSRDAGNTGELFF. Written as DNA, the CDR3 is TGTGCCACCAGCAGAGATGCGGGGAACACCGGGGAGCTGTTTTTT.

This chain links TRBV6-5 with TRBJ1-4; D remains ambiguous. The germline V and J ends were trimmed by 4 bases and 3 bases, with 6 bases remaining between them. This CDR3 has 13 amino acids. Looked up from germline, CDR1 is MNHEY and CDR2 is SVGAGI. CDR3 in amino acids: CASSSRSNEKLFF. The CDR3, as DNA: TGTGCCAGCAGTTCCAGATCTAATGAAAAACTGTTTTTT.

The chain employs TRBV16 and TRBJ1-1, with TRBD1 as a possible D gene (5 bases). The germline V and J ends were trimmed by 3 bases and 5 bases, with 19 bases remaining between them. Germline V gives CDR1 KGHSY, CDR2 FQNENV. The CDR3 has 16 amino acids. CDR3 amino acids: CASSQRSARAATEAFF. The CDR3 region has the DNA TGTGCCAGCAGCCAGAGGTCAGCCAGGGCGGCTACTGAAGCTTTCTTT.

The rearrangement joins TRBV6-1 to TRBJ2-7; D is undetermined. The germline V gene has CDR1 MNHNS and CDR2 SASEGT. The CDR3 runs to 11 residues. The V end was cut by 6 bases, the J end by 5 bases, with 8 bases between. CDR3 in DNA: TGTGCCAGCAGGCCGTTCAACGAGCAGTACTTC. Its translation is CASRPFNEQYF.